These 25 T cell receptor beta chains were all obtained from the same sample, sequenced in a study of blood T cell repertoires in COVID-19 (dated by TCRdb to 2019 to 2021). The library was made by the immunoSEQ multiplex PCR assay. Entries here come from immuneACCESS through TCRdb and include only in-frame sequences with V and J called. Some clones fail to appear in such tables; in the studies checked, an unresolved V gene covers under half of the shortfall, and the cause of the remainder is unknown. This sample lists roughly 200,000 clones; approximately 80% were detected once. Roughly 13% of the sample belongs to the ten largest clones. Material for sequencing was peripheral blood. All receptors come from a human donor in a cohort sampled during active COVID-19.

In this sample, this clone turned up once. This chain uses TRBV4-2 with TRBJ2-3; D perhaps matches TRBD2 (7 bases). This CDR3 has 15 residues. The germline gives CDR1 LGHNA, CDR2 YNFKEQ. V lost 4 bases to trimming and J lost 1 base, with 12 bases between them. The CDR3, as DNA: TGTGCCAGCAGCCCTGAGGGGGGGCGCACAGATACGCAGTATTTT. Protein sequence: CASSPEGGRTDTQYF.

This clone was recorded a few times. The chain joins TRBV18 to TRBJ2-1; 11 bases line up with TRBD2. CDR1 KGHSH and CDR2 LQKENI come from the germline V gene. V shed 4 bases, J shed 4 bases, and the junction held 0 bases outside the gene matches. This CDR3 spans 14 amino acids. In DNA, the CDR3 is TGTGCCAGCTCACTAGCGGGAGGGTACAATGAGCAGTTCTTC. As protein: CASSLAGGYNEQFF.

This clone appeared a few times. The rearrangement joins TRBV5-1 to TRBJ2-1; D remains unclear. The V gene's germline CDR1 is SGHRS and CDR2 YFSETQ. Trimming cost V 2 bases and J 1 base, with 10 bases left between them. This CDR3 comprises 15 residues. The DNA for the CDR3 is TGCGCCAGCAGCTTCGGCGGTAGGTCCTACAATGAGCAGTTCTTC. As protein: CASSFGGRSYNEQFF.

The J gene is TRBJ2-5, the V gene TRBV18, with 12 nucleotides matching TRBD2. This CDR3 comprises 14 residues. Per germline, CDR1 KGHSH and CDR2 LQKENI. With V trimmed by 9 bases and J by 4 bases, 6 bases remained unmatched. Here the CDR3 reads CASETSGRGETQYF. The CDR3 nucleotides are TGTGCCAGTGAGACTAGCGGGAGAGGAGAGACCCAGTACTTC.

The rearrangement joins TRBV28 to TRBJ2-1; 14 bases map to TRBD2. J lost 8 bases, V lost 6 bases, and 6 bases had no gene match. Germline V lookup: CDR1 MDHEN, CDR2 SYDVKM. The CDR3 runs 15 residues. The CDR3 protein is CASSFGTSGSDEQFF. DNA of the CDR3: TGTGCCAGCAGCTTCGGGACTAGCGGGAGTGATGAGCAGTTCTTC. Drawing the rest from reference TRBV28 and TRBJ2-1, the complete variable domain is DVKVTQSSRYLVKRTGEKVFLECVQDMDHENMFWYRQDPGLGLRLIYFSYDVKMKEKGDIPEGYSVSREKKERFSLILESASTNQTSMYLCASSFGTSGSDEQFFGPGTRLTVL.

The chain recombines TRBV7-2 with TRBJ2-1; 8 bases agree with TRBD1. J lost 0 bases, V lost 5 bases, and 6 bases had no gene match. This CDR3 contains 16 residues. CDR1 SGHTA and CDR2 FQGNSA come from the germline V gene. CDR3 DNA: TGTGCCAGCAGCAGACGACAGGGGAGCTCCTACAATGAGCAGTTCTTC. Translating it yields CASSRRQGSSYNEQFF.

This chain links TRBV27 with TRBJ2-4, with D unresolved. V was trimmed by 4 bases and J by 0 bases, leaving 7 bases between them. Germline assignment: CDR1 MNHEY and CDR2 SMNVEV (reference sequence). CDR3 size: 14 residues. The CDR3 here is CASSSLLAKNIQYF. The CDR3 DNA sequence: TGTGCCAGCAGTTCCCTCCTAGCCAAAAACATTCAGTACTTC.

The chain links TRBV6-5 to TRBJ1-5, with TRBD1 as a possible D gene (5 bases). The V gene lost 0 bases and the J gene lost 7 bases, with 13 bases spanning the gap. Germline CDR1 MNHEY, CDR2 SVGAGI. The CDR3 sequence is 15 residues long. CDR3 protein: CASSYSLGGGQPQHF. DNA of the CDR3: TGTGCCAGCAGTTACTCGTTGGGGGGAGGACAGCCCCAGCATTTT.

This chain connects TRBV19 to TRBJ2-1; TRBD2 matches 11 bases. Germline trimming cut 0 bases from V and 7 bases from J; bases unmatched to any gene: 8. The germline V gene has CDR1 LNHDA and CDR2 SQIVND (reference sequence). The CDR3 is 17 amino acids. The CDR3: CASSIDLIAGGINEQFF. CDR3 bases: TGTGCCAGTAGTATAGATCTTATAGCGGGAGGGATAAATGAGCAGTTCTTC.

The rearrangement uses TRBV3-1 (or the pseudogene TRBV3-2) and TRBJ2-4; 8 bases agree with TRBD2. Germline values: CDR1 LGHDT, CDR2 YNNKEL (reference sequence). Trimming cost V 4 bases and J 7 bases; bases outside gene matches: 0. The CDR3 is 12 residues long. CDR3 sequence: CASSRGRNIQYF. The DNA of the CDR3 is TGTGCCAGCAGCCGCGGGAGGAACATTCAGTACTTC.

The table lists this clone with a count of one. DNA for the CDR3: TGCGCCAGCAGCTTAATGGGAGCAAACACTGAAGCTTTCTTT. It yields the protein CASSLMGANTEAFF. The V call is TRBV5-1, the J call TRBJ1-1; D unclear. Germline assignment: CDR1 SGHRS and CDR2 YFSETQ. Trimming took 2 bases from V and 2 from J, leaving 10 bases between them. CDR3 size: 14 residues.

This sequence joins TRBV10-2 and TRBJ2-3, with TRBD2 matching 16 bases. The CDR3 length is 17 residues. Germline V gene lookup returns CDR1 WSHSY and CDR2 SAAADI. J lost 2 bases, V lost 6 bases, and 5 bases had no gene match. CDR3 in DNA: TGCGCCAGCAGCCCCGGGACTAGCGGGAGGGTCACAGATACGCAGTATTTT. Its protein is CASSPGTSGRVTDTQYF.

The J gene is TRBJ1-1, the V gene TRBV4-1, with TRBD1 matching 12 bases. The CDR3 contains 16 residues. Trimming removed 4 bases from V and 4 bases from J; junction bases left unmatched: 7. The germline V gene encodes CDR1 MGHRA and CDR2 YSYEKL. CDR3 loop: CASSRDRGRPGTEAFF. The CDR3 coding sequence is TGCGCCAGCAGCCGGGACAGGGGGCGCCCGGGCACTGAAGCTTTCTTT.

The V gene is TRBV7-2, the J gene TRBJ2-1, with 10 positions matching TRBD2. With V trimmed by 2 bases and J by 8 bases, 12 bases remained unmatched. In germline, CDR1 is SGHTA, CDR2 FQGNSA. The CDR3 is 17 residues long. In DNA, the CDR3 is TGTGCCAGCAGCTTATGGCGGGGGACTAGCGAGTCGGATGAGCAGTTCTTC. Protein sequence: CASSLWRGTSESDEQFF.

V and J are TRBV4-1 and TRBJ1-2; TRBD1 agrees at 7 bases. The germline CDR1 and CDR2 sequences are MGHRA and YSYEKL. V shed 1 base and J 0 bases; nucleotides not matched to a gene: 2. CDR3 length: 15 residues. The CDR3, as DNA: TGCGCCAGCAGCCAAGTCACAGGGGCTAACTATGGCTACACCTTC. Its translation is CASSQVTGANYGYTF.

The chain couples TRBV5-6 to TRBJ1-3, with TRBD1 matching over 11 bases. This CDR3 is built from 16 residues. CDR1 and CDR2 (germline): SGHDT, YYEEEE. The junction had 5 bases not matched to a gene; V was cut back by 3 bases and J by 3 bases. The CDR3 region is CASSSPGQGVGNTIYF. DNA for the CDR3: TGTGCCAGCAGCTCACCGGGACAGGGGGTTGGAAACACCATATATTTT.

The V and J genes are TRBV11-2 and TRBJ2-2; D gene uncertain. The ends were cut back, 4 bases at V and 0 bases at J, with 3 bases in the middle. The CDR3 sequence is 13 residues long. CDR1 is SGHAT, CDR2 FQNNGV, per germline. This CDR3 reads CASSYTNTGELFF. The CDR3 nucleotides read TGTGCCAGCAGCTACACGAACACCGGGGAGCTGTTTTTT.

CDR3 sequence reads: CASSLSRTSSLQETQYF. CDR3 DNA sequence: TGTGCCAGCAGCTTAAGCAGGACTAGTAGCCTCCAAGAGACCCAGTACTTC. The chain has TRBV11-2 and TRBJ2-5; 7 bases line up with TRBD2. CDR1 SGHAT and CDR2 FQNNGV come from the germline V gene. The CDR3 is made up of 17 amino acids. V lost 2 bases, J lost 1 base, and 10 bases stayed unmatched. Based on the CDR3 plus reference TRBV11-2 and TRBJ2-5, the full variable domain is EAGVAQSPRYKIIEKRQSVAFWCNPISGHATLYWYQQILGQGPKLLIQFQNNGVVDDSQLPKDRFSAERLKGVDSTLKIQPAKLEDSAVYLCASSLSRTSSLQETQYFGPGTRLLVL.

This clone occurred once. This sequence joins TRBV7-2 and TRBJ2-3, with TRBD1 as a possible D gene (6 bases). V was cut by 2 bases and J by 3 bases, with 9 bases left in between. Germline loops: CDR1 SGHTA, CDR2 FQGNSA. CDR3 size: 14 residues. CDR3 DNA: TGTGCCAGCAGCTTACAGGGGTGGACAGATACGCAGTATTTT. The encoded protein is CASSLQGWTDTQYF.

The chain has TRBV15 and TRBJ2-1, with 7 bases that match TRBD2. Germline V CDR1 and CDR2: LNHNV, YYDKDF (reference sequence). V shed 0 bases and J 12 bases; nucleotides not matched to a gene: 8. The CDR3 extends over 14 amino acids. CDR3: CATSRDLRSGAQFF. The CDR3 DNA is TGTGCCACCAGCAGAGATCTTCGAAGCGGGGCGCAGTTCTTC.

The chain recombines TRBV19 with TRBJ1-1; D uncertain. Trimming left V 7 bases short and J 5 bases short, with 14 bases between. The length of the CDR3 is 13 residues. Germline loops: CDR1 LNHDA, CDR2 SQIVND (reference sequence). In DNA form, the CDR3 reads TGTGCCAGTACTTATAGGGAGGGAACTGAAGCTTTCTTT. This gives the protein CASTYREGTEAFF.

The V gene is TRBV9, the J gene TRBJ2-7; perhaps TRBD2 as D (5 bases). CDR3 length equals 15 residues. Deletions cut 0 bases from V and 0 bases from J, with 10 bases between. Germline loops: CDR1 SGDLS, CDR2 YYNGEE. CDR3 in DNA: TGTGCCAGCAGCGTAGAGGCTAGCTACTCCTACGAGCAGTACTTC. This translates into CASSVEASYSYEQYF.

The gene calls are TRBV4-1 and TRBJ2-3; 13 nucleotides match TRBD2. The V gene end was trimmed by 1 base and the J gene end by 5 bases; junction bases not matched to a gene: 0. This CDR3 has 15 residues. Germline CDR1 and CDR2: MGHRA and YSYEKL. As DNA, the CDR3 is TGCGCCAGCAGCCAAGGGACTAGCGGGAGAGATACGCAGTATTTT. Translation gives CASSQGTSGRDTQYF.

This chain joins TRBV6-5 and TRBJ2-7, with 10 bases aligning to TRBD1. V trimming: 8 bases; J trimming: 3 bases; junction bases outside the gene matches: 10. CDR1 and CDR2 from the germline V gene are MNHEY and SVGAGI. CDR3 length: 15 residues. In nucleotides, the CDR3 is TGTGCCAGCCAAAACGAGGGACAGGGGTACTACGAGCAGTACTTC. As protein: CASQNEGQGYYEQYF.

V and J are TRBV7-9 and TRBJ2-7, with 8 bases fitting TRBD1. CDR3 length: 14 residues. The germline CDR1 and CDR2 sequences are SEHNR and FQNEAQ (reference sequence). The V and J ends lost 4 bases and 7 bases, in that order; junction bases with no gene match: 9. The CDR3 DNA sequence: TGTGCCAGCAGCTCCGGACAGGGAAGACGAGAGCAGTACTTC. It translates to CASSSGQGRREQYF.